Listed here are 5 T cell receptor beta chains from one sample, sequenced in a study of CD8 T cells in Susac syndrome. RNA totalling about 0.5 to 1 ug underwent reverse transcription with random hexamers. TCRdb recomputed calls from the immunoSEQ multiplex PCR reads with MiXCR, one row per CDR3 protein. The table shows 330,000 or so distinct CDR3 sequences, with roughly 85% occurring only once. The source material was CD8+ T cells from PBMCs. The receptors come from a human donor with multiple sclerosis.

The chain joins TRBV20-1 to TRBJ1-2; D unresolved. Trimming pared 3 bases from V and 0 bases from J, leaving 17 bases between. The CDR3 length is 16 residues. Germline-derived CDR1 and CDR2 are DFQATT and SNEGSKA (reference sequence). As DNA, the CDR3 is TGCAGTGCTAGTTCTAACCGCGAGGCGTCTAACTATGGCTACACCTTC. Encoded protein: CSASSNREASNYGYTF.

The chain couples TRBV30 to TRBJ1-1; maybe TRBD1 (6 bases). This CDR3 region has 13 residues. Germline values: CDR1 GTSNPN, CDR2 SVGIG (reference sequence). The germline V and J ends were trimmed by 5 bases and 2 bases, with 12 bases remaining between them. The CDR3 region is CAWGVQGNTEAFF. CDR3 nucleotides: TGTGCCTGGGGGGTACAGGGTAACACTGAAGCTTTCTTT.

This chain uses TRBV28 with TRBJ2-3, with D possibly TRBD2 on 5 matching bases. This CDR3 is built from 16 residues. Per the germline V gene, CDR1 is MDHEN and CDR2 is SYDVKM. The germline V and J ends were trimmed by 1 base and 3 bases, with 14 bases remaining between them. CDR3 sequence reads: CASSLLNGRRTDTQYF. The CDR3 nucleotides are TGTGCCAGCAGTTTATTAAACGGAAGGAGGACAGATACGCAGTATTTT.

The gene calls are TRBV4-3 and TRBJ1-4, with D uncertain. The germline gives CDR1 LGHNA, CDR2 YSLEER. V lost 1 base and J lost 6, with 12 bases in between. There are 15 residues in the CDR3. As DNA, the CDR3 is TGCGCCAGCAGCCAAGGGGCACGGACTCATGAAAAACTGTTTTTT. Protein sequence: CASSQGARTHEKLFF.

The chain employs TRBV27 and TRBJ2-1, with D possibly TRBD2 on 5 matching bases. CDR1 is MNHEY, CDR2 SMNVEV, per germline (reference sequence). Trimming cost V 4 bases and J 6 bases, with 10 bases left between them. This CDR3 region has 13 residues. The CDR3 here is CASSYGLFNEQFF. The DNA for the CDR3 is TGTGCCAGCAGTTACGGACTGTTCAATGAGCAGTTCTTC.